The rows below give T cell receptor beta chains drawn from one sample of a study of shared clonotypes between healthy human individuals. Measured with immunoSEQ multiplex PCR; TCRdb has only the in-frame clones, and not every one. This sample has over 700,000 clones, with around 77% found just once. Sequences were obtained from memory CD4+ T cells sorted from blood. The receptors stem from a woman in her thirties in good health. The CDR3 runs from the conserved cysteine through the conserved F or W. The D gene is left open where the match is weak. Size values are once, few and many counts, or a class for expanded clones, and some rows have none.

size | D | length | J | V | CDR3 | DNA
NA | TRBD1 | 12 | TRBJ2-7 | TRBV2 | CASSGTAYEQYF | TGTGCCAGCTCCGGGACAGCCTACGAGCAGTACTTC
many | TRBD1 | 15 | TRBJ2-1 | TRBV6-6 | CASSYSTGIYNEQFF | TGTGCCAGCAGTTACTCGACAGGGATATACAATGAGCAGTTCTTC
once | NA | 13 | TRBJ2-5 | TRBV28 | CASSRAVGETQYF | TGTGCCAGCAGTCGGGCTGTCGGGGAGACCCAGTACTTC
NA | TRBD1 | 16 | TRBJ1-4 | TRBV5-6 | CASSPGTGSANEKLFF | TGTGCCAGCAGCCCCGGGACAGGGTCGGCTAATGAAAAACTGTTTTTT
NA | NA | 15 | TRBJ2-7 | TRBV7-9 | CASSLVIGTPYEQYF | TGTGCCAGCAGCTTAGTTATAGGGACGCCCTACGAGCAGTACTTC
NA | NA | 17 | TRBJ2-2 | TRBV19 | CASRPPESGPNTGELFF | TGTGCCAGTAGACCCCCAGAGAGCGGGCCAAACACCGGGGAGCTGTTTTTT
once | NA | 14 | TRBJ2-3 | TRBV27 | CASSLLGRSDTQYF | TGTGCCAGCAGTTTACTGGGACGCTCAGATACGCAGTATTTT
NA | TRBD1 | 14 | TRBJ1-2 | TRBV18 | CASSPSDRSLGYTF | TGTGCCAGCTCACCGTCGGACAGGTCTCTGGGCTACACCTTC
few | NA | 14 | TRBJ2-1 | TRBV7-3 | CASSLGPWDNEQFF | TGTGCCAGCAGCTTGGGCCCGTGGGACAATGAGCAGTTCTTC
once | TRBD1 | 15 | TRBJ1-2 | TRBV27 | CASSPPGQGFYGYTF | TGTGCCAGCAGTCCCCCGGGACAGGGCTTTTATGGCTACACCTTC
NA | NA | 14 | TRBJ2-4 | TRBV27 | CASGMSSALNIQYF | TGTGCCAGCGGGATGTCATCAGCCTTAAACATTCAGTACTTC
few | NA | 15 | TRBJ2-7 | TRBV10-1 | CASSESGTLTYEQYF | TGCGCCAGCAGTGAGTCAGGAACCCTGACCTACGAGCAGTACTTC
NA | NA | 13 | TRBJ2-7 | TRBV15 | CATSRDKGYEQYF | TGTGCCACCAGCAGAGATAAGGGGTACGAGCAGTACTTC
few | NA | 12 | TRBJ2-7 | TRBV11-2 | CASSLETYEQYF | TGTGCCAGCAGCTTAGAAACCTACGAGCAGTACTTC
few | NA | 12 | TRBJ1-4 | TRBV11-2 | CASSLVTNKLFF | TGTGCCAGCAGCTTAGTCACGAATAAACTGTTTTTT
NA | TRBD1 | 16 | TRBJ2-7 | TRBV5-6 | CASSLWFGDRAYEQYF | TGTGCCAGCAGCTTATGGTTTGGGGACAGAGCCTACGAGCAGTACTTC
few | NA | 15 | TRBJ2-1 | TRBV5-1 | CASSVDSYSYNEQFF | TGCGCCAGCAGCGTCGACTCCTACTCCTACAATGAGCAGTTCTTC
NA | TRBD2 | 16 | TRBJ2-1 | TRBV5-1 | CASSFLTGLGNNEQFF | TGCGCCAGCAGCTTTCTTACGGGACTAGGAAATAATGAGCAGTTCTTC